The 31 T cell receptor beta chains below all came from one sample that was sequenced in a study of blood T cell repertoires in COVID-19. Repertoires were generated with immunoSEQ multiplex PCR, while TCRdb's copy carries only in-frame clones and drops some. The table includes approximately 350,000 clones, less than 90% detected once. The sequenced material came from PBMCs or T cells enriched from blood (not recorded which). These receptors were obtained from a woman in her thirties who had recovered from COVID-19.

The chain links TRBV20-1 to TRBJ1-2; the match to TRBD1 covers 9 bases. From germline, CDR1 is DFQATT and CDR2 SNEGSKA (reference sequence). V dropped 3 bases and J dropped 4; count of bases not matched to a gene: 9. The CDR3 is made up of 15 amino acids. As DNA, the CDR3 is TGCAGTGCTAGTCGACCGGGACAGGGAGTCTATGGCTACACCTTC. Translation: CSASRPGQGVYGYTF.

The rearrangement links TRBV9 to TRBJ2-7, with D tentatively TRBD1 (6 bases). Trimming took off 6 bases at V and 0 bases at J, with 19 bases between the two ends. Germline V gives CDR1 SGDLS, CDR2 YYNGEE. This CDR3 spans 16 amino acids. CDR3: CASTPGDTISSYEQYF. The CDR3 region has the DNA TGTGCCAGCACCCCCGGGGACACCATTTCCTCCTACGAGCAGTACTTC. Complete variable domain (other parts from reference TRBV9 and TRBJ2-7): DSGVTQTPKHLITATGQRVTLRCSPRSGDLSVYWYQQSLDQGLQFLIQYYNGEERAKGNILERFSAQQFPDLHSELNLSSLELGDSALYFCASTPGDTISSYEQYFGPGTRLTVT.

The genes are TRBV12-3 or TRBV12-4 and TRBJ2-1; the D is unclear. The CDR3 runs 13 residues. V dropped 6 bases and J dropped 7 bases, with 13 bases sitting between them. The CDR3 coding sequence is TGTGCCAGCAGCTTCCGAGTTGGTAATGAGCAGTTCTTC. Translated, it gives CASSFRVGNEQFF.

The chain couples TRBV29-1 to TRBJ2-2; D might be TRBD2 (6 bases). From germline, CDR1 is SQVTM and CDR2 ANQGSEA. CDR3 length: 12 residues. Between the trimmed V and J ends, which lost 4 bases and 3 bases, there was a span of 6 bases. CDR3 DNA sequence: TGCAGCGTTGCGGGGGACACCGGGGAGCTGTTTTTT. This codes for CSVAGDTGELFF.

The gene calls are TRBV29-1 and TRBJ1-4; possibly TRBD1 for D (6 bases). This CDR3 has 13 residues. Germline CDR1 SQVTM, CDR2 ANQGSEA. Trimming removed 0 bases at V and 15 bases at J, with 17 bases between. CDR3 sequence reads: CSVEEHGGSMVFF. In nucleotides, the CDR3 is TGCAGCGTTGAAGAGCATGGGGGCTCGATGGTGTTTTTT.

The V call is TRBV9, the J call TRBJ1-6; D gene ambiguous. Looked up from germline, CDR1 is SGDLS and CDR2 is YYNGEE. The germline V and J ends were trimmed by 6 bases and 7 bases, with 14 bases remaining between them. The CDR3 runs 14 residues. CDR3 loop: CASTNQAGNSPLHF. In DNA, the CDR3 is TGTGCCAGCACCAACCAAGCGGGGAATTCACCCCTCCACTTT.

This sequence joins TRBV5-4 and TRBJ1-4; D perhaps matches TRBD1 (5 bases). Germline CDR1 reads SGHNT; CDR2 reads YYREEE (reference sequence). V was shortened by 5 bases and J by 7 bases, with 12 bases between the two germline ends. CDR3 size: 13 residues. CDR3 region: CASRGQGSEKLFF. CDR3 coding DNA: TGTGCCAGCAGGGGTCAGGGTTCTGAAAAACTGTTTTTT.

The CDR3 sequence is CSASERGTNEKLFF. The CDR3 DNA reads as TGCAGTGCGAGTGAAAGGGGCACTAATGAAAAACTGTTTTTT. The chain uses TRBV20-1 and TRBJ1-4; tentative D call: TRBD1 (5 bases). The V gene lost 6 bases and the J gene lost 2 bases, with 13 bases spanning the gap. The CDR3 runs 14 residues. Germline CDR1 and CDR2: DFQATT and SNEGSKA (reference sequence).

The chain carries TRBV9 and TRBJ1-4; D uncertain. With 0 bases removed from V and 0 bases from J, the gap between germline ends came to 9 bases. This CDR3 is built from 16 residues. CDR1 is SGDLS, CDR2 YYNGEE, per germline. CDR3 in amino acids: CASSVDSRATNEKLFF. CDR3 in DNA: TGTGCCAGCAGCGTAGATTCGAGGGCAACTAATGAAAAACTGTTTTTT.

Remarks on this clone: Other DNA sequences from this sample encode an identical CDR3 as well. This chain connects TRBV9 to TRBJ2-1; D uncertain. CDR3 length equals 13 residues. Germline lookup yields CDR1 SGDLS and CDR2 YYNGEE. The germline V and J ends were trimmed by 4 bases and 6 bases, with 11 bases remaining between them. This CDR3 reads CASSPQTVNEQFF. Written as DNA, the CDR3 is TGTGCCAGCAGCCCACAGACCGTCAATGAGCAGTTCTTC.

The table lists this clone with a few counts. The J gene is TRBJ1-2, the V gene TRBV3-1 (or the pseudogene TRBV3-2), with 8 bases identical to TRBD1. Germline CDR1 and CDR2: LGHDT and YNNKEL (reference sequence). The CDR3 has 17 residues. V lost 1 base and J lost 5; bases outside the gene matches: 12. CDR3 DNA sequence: TGTGCCAGCAGCCAAGTGACAGGGGTTGCTGGGTCGTATGGCTACACCTTC. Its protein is CASSQVTGVAGSYGYTF.

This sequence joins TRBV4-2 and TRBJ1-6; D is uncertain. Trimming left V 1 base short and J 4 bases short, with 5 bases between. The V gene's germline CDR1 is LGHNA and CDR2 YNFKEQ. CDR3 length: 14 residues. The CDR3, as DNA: TGTGCCAGCAGCCAAGGACAATATAATTCACCCCTCCACTTT. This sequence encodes CASSQGQYNSPLHF.

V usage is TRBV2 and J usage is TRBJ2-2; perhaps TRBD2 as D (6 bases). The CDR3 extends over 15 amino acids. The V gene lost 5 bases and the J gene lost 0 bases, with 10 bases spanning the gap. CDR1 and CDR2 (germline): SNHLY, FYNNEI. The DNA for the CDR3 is TGTGCCAGCAGTAATAGCGGAACGAACACCGGGGAGCTGTTTTTT. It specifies CASSNSGTNTGELFF.

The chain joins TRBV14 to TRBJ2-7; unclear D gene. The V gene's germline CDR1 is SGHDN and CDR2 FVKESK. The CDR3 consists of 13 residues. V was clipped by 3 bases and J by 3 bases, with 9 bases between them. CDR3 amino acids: CASSHVGSYEQYF. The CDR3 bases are TGTGCCAGCAGCCATGTGGGCAGCTACGAGCAGTACTTC.

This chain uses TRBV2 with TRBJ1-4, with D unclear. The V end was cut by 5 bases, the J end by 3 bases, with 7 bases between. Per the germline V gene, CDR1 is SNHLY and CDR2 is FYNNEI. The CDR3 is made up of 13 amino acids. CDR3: CASSNSPNEKLFF. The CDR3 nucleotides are TGTGCCAGCAGTAACAGCCCTAATGAAAAACTGTTTTTT.

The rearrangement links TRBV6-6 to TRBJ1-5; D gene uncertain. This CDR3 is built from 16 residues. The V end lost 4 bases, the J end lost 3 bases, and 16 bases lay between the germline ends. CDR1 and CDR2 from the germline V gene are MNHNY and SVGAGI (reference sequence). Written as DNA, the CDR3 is TGTGCCAGCAGTTGGGCACCACCCGGTCCCAATCAGCCCCAGCATTTT. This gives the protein CASSWAPPGPNQPQHF.

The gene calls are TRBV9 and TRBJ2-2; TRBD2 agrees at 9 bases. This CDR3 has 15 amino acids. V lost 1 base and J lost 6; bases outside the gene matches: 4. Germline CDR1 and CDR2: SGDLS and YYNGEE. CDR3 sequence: CASSVTGTSPGELFF. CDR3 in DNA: TGTGCCAGCAGCGTAACCGGGACTAGCCCCGGGGAGCTGTTTTTT.

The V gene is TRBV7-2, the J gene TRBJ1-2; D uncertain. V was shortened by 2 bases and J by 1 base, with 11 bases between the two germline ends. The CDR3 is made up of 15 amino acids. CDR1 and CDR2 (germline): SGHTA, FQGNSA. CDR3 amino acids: CASSLRRADNYGYTF. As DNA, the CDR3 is TGTGCCAGCAGCTTAAGGCGGGCCGATAACTATGGCTACACCTTC.

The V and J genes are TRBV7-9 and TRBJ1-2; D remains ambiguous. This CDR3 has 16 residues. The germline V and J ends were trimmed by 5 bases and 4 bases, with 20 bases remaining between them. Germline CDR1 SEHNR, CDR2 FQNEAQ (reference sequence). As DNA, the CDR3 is TGTGCCAGCAGCCCACACTCGGGTGTCTCGAGCTATGGCTACACCTTC. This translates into CASSPHSGVSSYGYTF.

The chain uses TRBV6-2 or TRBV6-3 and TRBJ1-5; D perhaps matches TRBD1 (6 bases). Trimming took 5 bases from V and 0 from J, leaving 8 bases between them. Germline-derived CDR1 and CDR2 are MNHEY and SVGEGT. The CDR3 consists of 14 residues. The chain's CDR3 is CASSETGSNQPQHF. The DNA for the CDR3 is TGTGCCAGCAGTGAGACAGGTAGCAATCAGCCCCAGCATTTT.

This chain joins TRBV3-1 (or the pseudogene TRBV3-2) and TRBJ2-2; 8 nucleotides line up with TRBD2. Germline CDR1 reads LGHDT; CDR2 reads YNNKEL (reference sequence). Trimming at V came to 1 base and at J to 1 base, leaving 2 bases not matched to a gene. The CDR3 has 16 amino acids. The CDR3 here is CASSQGLAGNTGELFF. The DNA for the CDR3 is TGTGCCAGCAGCCAAGGCCTAGCGGGGAACACCGGGGAGCTGTTTTTT.

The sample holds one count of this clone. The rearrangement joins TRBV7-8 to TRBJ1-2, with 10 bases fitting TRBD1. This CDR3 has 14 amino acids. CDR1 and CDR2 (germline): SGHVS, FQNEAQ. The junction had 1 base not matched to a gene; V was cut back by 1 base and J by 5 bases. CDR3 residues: CASSLGTGGYGYTF. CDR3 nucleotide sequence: TGTGCCAGCAGCTTAGGGACAGGGGGTTATGGCTACACCTTC.

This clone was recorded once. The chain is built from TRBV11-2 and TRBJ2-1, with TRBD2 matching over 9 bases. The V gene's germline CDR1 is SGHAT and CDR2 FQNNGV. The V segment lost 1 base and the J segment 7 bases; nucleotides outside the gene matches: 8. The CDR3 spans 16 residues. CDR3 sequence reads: CASSLGGGGLLNEQFF. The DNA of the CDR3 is TGTGCCAGCAGCTTAGGCGGGGGGGGCTTATTAAATGAGCAGTTCTTC.

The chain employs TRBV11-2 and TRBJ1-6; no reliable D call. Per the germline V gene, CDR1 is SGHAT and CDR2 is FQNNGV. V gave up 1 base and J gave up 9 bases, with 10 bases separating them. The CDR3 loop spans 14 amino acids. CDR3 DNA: TGTGCCAGCAGCTTAGTGGTGTGGAGTTCACCCCTCCACTTT. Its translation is CASSLVVWSSPLHF.

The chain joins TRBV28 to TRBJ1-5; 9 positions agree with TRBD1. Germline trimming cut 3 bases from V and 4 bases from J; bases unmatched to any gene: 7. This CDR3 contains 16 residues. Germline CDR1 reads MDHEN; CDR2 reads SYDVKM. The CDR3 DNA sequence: TGTGCCAGCAGTTTTTATGACAGGGGGAGAAATCAGCCCCAGCATTTT. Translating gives CASSFYDRGRNQPQHF.

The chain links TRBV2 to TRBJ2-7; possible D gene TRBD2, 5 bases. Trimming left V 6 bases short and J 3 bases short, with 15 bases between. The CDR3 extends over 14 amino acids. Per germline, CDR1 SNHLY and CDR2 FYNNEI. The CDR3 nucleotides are TGTGCCAGCAGCGACTACCAACCCCGCTACGAGCAGTACTTC. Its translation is CASSDYQPRYEQYF.

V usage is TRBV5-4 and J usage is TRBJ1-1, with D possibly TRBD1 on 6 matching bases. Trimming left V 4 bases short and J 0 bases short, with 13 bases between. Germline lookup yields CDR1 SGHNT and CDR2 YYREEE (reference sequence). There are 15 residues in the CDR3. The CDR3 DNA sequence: TGTGCCAGCAGCCTACAAGGGGGGGTGAACACTGAAGCTTTCTTT. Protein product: CASSLQGGVNTEAFF.

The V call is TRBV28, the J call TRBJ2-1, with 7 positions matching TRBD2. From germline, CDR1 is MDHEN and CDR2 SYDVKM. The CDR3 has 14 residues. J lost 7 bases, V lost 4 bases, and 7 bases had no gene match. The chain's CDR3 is CASSSSGTTNEQFF. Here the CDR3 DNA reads TGTGCCAGCAGTTCGTCCGGGACTACGAATGAGCAGTTCTTC.

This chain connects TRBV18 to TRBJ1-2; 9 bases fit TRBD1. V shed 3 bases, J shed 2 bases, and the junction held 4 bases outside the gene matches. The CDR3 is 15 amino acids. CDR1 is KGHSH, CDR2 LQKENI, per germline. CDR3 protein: CASSPPGQGNYGYTF. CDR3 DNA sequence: TGTGCCAGCTCACCCCCGGGACAGGGAAACTATGGCTACACCTTC.

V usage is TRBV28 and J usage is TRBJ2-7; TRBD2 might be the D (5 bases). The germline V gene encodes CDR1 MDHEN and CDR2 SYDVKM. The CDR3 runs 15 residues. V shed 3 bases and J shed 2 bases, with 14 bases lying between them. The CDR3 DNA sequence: TGTGCCAGCAGTTTGGACCCGAGGGCCGCCTACGAGCAGTACTTC. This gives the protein CASSLDPRAAYEQYF.

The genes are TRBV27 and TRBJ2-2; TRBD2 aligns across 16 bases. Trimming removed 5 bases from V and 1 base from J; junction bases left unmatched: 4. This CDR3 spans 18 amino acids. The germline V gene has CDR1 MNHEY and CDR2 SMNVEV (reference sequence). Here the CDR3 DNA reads TGTGCCAGCAGTAGGGGACTAGCGGGGGGGCGGAACACCGGGGAGCTGTTTTTT. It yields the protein CASSRGLAGGRNTGELFF.